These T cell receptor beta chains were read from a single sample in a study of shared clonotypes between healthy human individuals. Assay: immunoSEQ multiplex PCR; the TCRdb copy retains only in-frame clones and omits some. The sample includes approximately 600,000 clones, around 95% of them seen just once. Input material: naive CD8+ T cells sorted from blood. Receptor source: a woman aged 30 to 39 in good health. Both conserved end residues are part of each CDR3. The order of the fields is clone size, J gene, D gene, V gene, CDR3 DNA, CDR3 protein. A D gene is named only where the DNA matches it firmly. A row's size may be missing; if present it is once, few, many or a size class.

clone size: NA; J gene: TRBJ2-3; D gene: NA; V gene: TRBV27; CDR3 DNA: TGTGCCAGCAGTTTAAGCCCGCCCGCCCATGGGGGCACAGATACGCAGTATTTT; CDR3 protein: CASSLSPPAHGGTDTQYF
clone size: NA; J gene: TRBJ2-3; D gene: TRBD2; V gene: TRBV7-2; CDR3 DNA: TGTGCCAGCAGCCTGGGACTAGCGGGAGTCTTAGATACGCAGTATTTT; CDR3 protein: CASSLGLAGVLDTQYF
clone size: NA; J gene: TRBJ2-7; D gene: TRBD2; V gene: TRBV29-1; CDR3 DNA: TGCAGCGTTGATAGTGTTGAGCGGGAGGGACCCGAGCAGTACTTC; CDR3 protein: CSVDSVEREGPEQYF
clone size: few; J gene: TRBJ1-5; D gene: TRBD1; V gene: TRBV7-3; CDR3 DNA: TGTGCCAGCAGCTTAAGACAGGGAGGTCAGCCCCAGCATTTT; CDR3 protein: CASSLRQGGQPQHF
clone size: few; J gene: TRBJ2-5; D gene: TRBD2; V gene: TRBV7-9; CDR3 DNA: TGTGCCAGCAGCGCCCAACTAGCGGGAGCAGAGACCCAGTACTTC; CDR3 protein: CASSAQLAGAETQYF
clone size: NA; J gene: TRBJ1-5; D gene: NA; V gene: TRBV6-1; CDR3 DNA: TGTGCCAGCAGTGTTGGCAGTAGCAATCAGCCCCAGCATTTT; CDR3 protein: CASSVGSSNQPQHF
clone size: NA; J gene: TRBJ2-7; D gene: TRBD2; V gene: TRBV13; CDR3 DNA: TGTGCCAGCAGCGGGACTAGCGGGACCTACGAGCAGTACTTC; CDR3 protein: CASSGTSGTYEQYF
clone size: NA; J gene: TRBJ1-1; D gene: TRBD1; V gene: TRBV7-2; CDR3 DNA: TGTGCCAGCAGCACAAGACAGGGGGCCCGGCACACTGAAGCTTTCTTT; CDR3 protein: CASSTRQGARHTEAFF
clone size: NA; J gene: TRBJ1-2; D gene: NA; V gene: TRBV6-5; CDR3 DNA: TGTGCCAGCAGTAACAGGGACGGCTACACCTTC; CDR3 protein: CASSNRDGYTF
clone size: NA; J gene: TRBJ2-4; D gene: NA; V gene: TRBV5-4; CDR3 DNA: TGTGCCAGCAGCTCCAACGCTGACATTCAGTACTTC; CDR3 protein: CASSSNADIQYF
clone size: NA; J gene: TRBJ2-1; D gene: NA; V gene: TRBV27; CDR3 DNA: TGTGCCAGCAGCCCGGGTGGGTTCTCTATGAATGAGCAGTTCTTC; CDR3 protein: CASSPGGFSMNEQFF
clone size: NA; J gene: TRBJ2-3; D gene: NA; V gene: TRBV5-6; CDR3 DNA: TGTGCCAGCAGCTTGGGCAGGCGCACAGATACGCAGTATTTT; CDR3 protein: CASSLGRRTDTQYF
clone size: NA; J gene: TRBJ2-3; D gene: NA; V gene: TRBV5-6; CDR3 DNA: TGTGCCAGCAGCATAGCGCATAGCACAGATACGCAGTATTTT; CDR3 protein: CASSIAHSTDTQYF
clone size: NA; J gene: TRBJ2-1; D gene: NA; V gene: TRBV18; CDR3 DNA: TGTGCCAGCTCACCACAATCGGACGGTTACTCCTACAATGAGCAGTTCTTC; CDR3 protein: CASSPQSDGYSYNEQFF
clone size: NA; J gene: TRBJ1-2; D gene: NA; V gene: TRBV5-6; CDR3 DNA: TGTGCCAGCAGCTTGGACACACAAAACTATGGCTACACCTTC; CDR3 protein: CASSLDTQNYGYTF